The 21 T cell receptor beta chains listed next were all sequenced from one sample in a study of T cell responses to AZD1222 COVID-19 vaccine. Some clones are missing from TCRdb's copy, which holds only in-frame ones; the method was immunoSEQ multiplex PCR. The repertoire consists of about 90,000 clones, with roughly 86% occurring once and the leading ten covering around 5.8%. Sequences were derived from peripheral blood, sampled on day 0 of AZD1222 vaccination. These receptors originate from an adult in good health.

The chain joins TRBV7-2 to TRBJ2-1; D is possibly TRBD2 (5 bases). The CDR3 sequence is 20 residues long. With 0 bases removed from V and 9 bases from J, the gap between germline ends came to 30 bases. Germline V gene lookup returns CDR1 SGHTA and CDR2 FQGNSA. The CDR3 bases are TGTGCCAGCAGCTTAGCTTCGGTGGGAGCAGCTCTATCTAGAATAAGTGAGCAGTTCTTC. Translated: CASSLASVGAALSRISEQFF.

The chain is built from TRBV28 and TRBJ1-1; D remains unclear. The CDR3 contains 11 residues. Trimming took off 9 bases at V and 6 bases at J, with 11 bases between the two ends. CDR1 is MDHEN and CDR2 is SYDVKM in the germline V gene. CDR3 residues: CASRFGSEAFF. CDR3 DNA sequence: TGTGCCAGTCGTTTTGGGTCTGAAGCTTTCTTT.

The CDR3 is CSAADQETQYF. CDR3 DNA sequence: TGCAGTGCAGCGGACCAAGAGACCCAGTACTTC. The rearrangement links TRBV20-1 to TRBJ2-5; weak D call: TRBD2 (5 bases). V lost 6 bases, J lost 0 bases, and 5 bases lay in between. From germline, CDR1 is DFQATT and CDR2 SNEGSKA (reference sequence). CDR3 length equals 11 residues.

A single count supports this clone. This chain uses TRBV5-4 with TRBJ2-7, with 7 bases matching TRBD2. Germline-derived CDR1 and CDR2 are SGHNT and YYREEE (reference sequence). V lost 0 bases to trimming and J lost 7 bases; unmatched junction nucleotides: 10. The CDR3 contains 15 residues. The chain's CDR3 is CASSLVSSGLLEQYF. The CDR3 DNA is TGTGCCAGCAGCTTGGTGTCTAGCGGACTTTTGGAGCAGTACTTC.

This clone was recorded once. The V call is TRBV29-1, the J call TRBJ2-1, with 8 bases identical to TRBD2. Germline CDR1 is SQVTM and CDR2 is ANQGSEA. CDR3 length equals 15 residues. V shed 2 bases and J 8 bases; nucleotides not matched to a gene: 11. The CDR3 spells CSVERREEAAHEQFF. The DNA for the CDR3 is TGCAGCGTTGAACGGCGGGAGGAAGCGGCCCATGAGCAGTTCTTC.

The chain links TRBV5-5 to TRBJ1-5, with D perhaps TRBD1 (6 bases). CDR3 length: 17 residues. V lost 2 bases, J lost 0 bases, and 15 bases lay in between. Per the germline V gene, CDR1 is SGHKS and CDR2 is YYEKEE (reference sequence). CDR3 residues: CASSLGTTIFSNQPQHF. CDR3 DNA sequence: TGTGCCAGCAGCTTAGGGACAACAATTTTTAGCAATCAGCCCCAGCATTTT.

V gene TRBV28 combines with J gene TRBJ2-3, with 9 bases lining up with TRBD2. Germline lookup yields CDR1 MDHEN and CDR2 SYDVKM. The CDR3 loop spans 16 amino acids. J gave up 2 bases and V 1 base, and 4 bases lay outside the gene matches. The CDR3 sequence: CASSLYGGRATDTQYF. The CDR3, as DNA: TGTGCCAGCAGTTTATATGGCGGGAGGGCCACAGATACGCAGTATTTT. The full variable domain, rest sourced from reference TRBV28 and TRBJ2-3, is DVKVTQSSRYLVKRTGEKVFLECVQDMDHENMFWYRQDPGLGLRLIYFSYDVKMKEKGDIPEGYSVSREKKERFSLILESASTNQTSMYLCASSLYGGRATDTQYFGPGTRLTVL.

This chain's CDR3 is CAISDQSPPTRDGYTF. The CDR3 DNA sequence: TGTGCCATCAGTGACCAGTCCCCGCCCACCAGGGATGGCTACACCTTC. The chain employs TRBV10-3 and TRBJ1-2, with D possibly matching TRBD1 (5 bases). The CDR3 runs to 16 residues. The ends were cut back, 3 bases at V and 6 bases at J, with 20 bases in the middle. Germline V CDR1 and CDR2: ENHRY, SYGVKD.

This chain connects TRBV30 to TRBJ2-5; TRBD2 aligns across 11 bases. V was clipped by 1 base and J by 0 bases; unmatched bases: 4. Germline assignment: CDR1 GTSNPN and CDR2 SVGIG (reference sequence). This CDR3 region has 16 residues. This CDR3 reads CAWSGSGRAYQETQYF. CDR3 in DNA: TGTGCCTGGAGTGGTAGCGGGAGGGCCTACCAAGAGACCCAGTACTTC.

V gene TRBV20-1 combines with J gene TRBJ1-5, with a possible D match to TRBD1 (5 bases). Germline CDR1 DFQATT, CDR2 SNEGSKA (reference sequence). The CDR3 is 18 residues long. Deletions cut 3 bases from V and 0 bases from J, with 21 bases between. The CDR3 DNA is TGCAGTGCTAGTGGCCTACAAGGGGCCCGACATAGCAATCAGCCCCAGCATTTT. Amino acid sequence: CSASGLQGARHSNQPQHF.

V gene TRBV21-1 combines with J gene TRBJ2-7; the listed D gene, TRBD1, was not tested against the DNA. TRBV21-1 is given as a pseudogene. This CDR3 is built from 12 residues. The CDR3 protein is CASRTGSYEQYF. The CDR3 nucleotides read TGTGCCAGCAGGACAGGGTCCTACGAGCAGTACTTC.

The rearrangement uses TRBV27 and TRBJ1-5; TRBD1 is a possible D gene (6 bases). In germline, CDR1 is MNHEY, CDR2 SMNVEV (reference sequence). CDR3 size: 18 residues. Between the trimmed V and J ends, which lost 2 bases and 0 bases, there was a span of 17 bases. CDR3 coding DNA: TGTGCCAGCAGTTTAAGGGGACATGCGTCCGATAGCAATCAGCCCCAGCATTTT. It is translated as CASSLRGHASDSNQPQHF.

J is TRBJ1-5 and V is TRBV6-6; possible D gene TRBD1, 5 bases. This CDR3 is 14 amino acids long. The germline V and J ends were trimmed by 5 bases and 7 bases, with 15 bases remaining between them. Looked up from germline, CDR1 is MNHNY and CDR2 is SVGAGI (reference sequence). CDR3 nucleotide sequence: TGTGCCAGCAGTAGGGACCGCTCGGGGCAGCCCCAGCATTTT. It specifies CASSRDRSGQPQHF.

The rearrangement joins TRBV7-8 to TRBJ2-5, with D unresolved. Trimming removed 1 base from V and 4 bases from J, with 4 bases in between. Germline V gene sequence: CDR1 SGHVS, CDR2 FQNEAQ. This CDR3 contains 12 residues. CDR3 sequence reads: CASSLDPETQYF. The CDR3, as DNA: TGTGCCAGCAGCTTAGACCCAGAGACCCAGTACTTC.

The J gene is TRBJ1-5, the V gene TRBV19; 8 nucleotides agree with TRBD1. This CDR3 region has 14 residues. V shed 5 bases and J 8 bases; nucleotides not matched to a gene: 8. From germline, CDR1 is LNHDA and CDR2 SQIVND (reference sequence). The CDR3 sequence is CASSLRDRFEPQHF. CDR3 sequence (DNA): TGTGCCAGTAGTCTAAGGGACAGGTTTGAGCCCCAGCATTTT.

This clone was seen more than once but under ten times. CDR3 loop: CASSSGLAGLAEETQYF. CDR3 DNA: TGTGCCAGCAGCTCCGGACTAGCGGGATTGGCGGAAGAGACCCAGTACTTC. This chain uses TRBV13 with TRBJ2-5; 12 nucleotides line up with TRBD2. Germline assignment: CDR1 PRHDT and CDR2 FYEKMQ (reference sequence). V shed 4 bases, J shed 3 bases, and the junction held 9 bases outside the gene matches. This CDR3 has 17 amino acids.

The V and J genes are TRBV29-1 and TRBJ2-3, with 7 positions matching TRBD2. The CDR3 has 14 residues. With V trimmed by 5 bases and J by 2 bases, 7 bases remained unmatched. Per the germline V gene, CDR1 is SQVTM and CDR2 is ANQGSEA. The CDR3 nucleotides read TGCAGCGTTCGAGCGGGAACCTCCACAGATACGCAGTATTTT. This translates into CSVRAGTSTDTQYF.

V is TRBV5-8 and J is TRBJ2-7; tentatively, D is TRBD1 or TRBD2 (5 bases each). The germline gives CDR1 SGHTS, CDR2 YDEGEE. Trimming left V 0 bases short and J 6 bases short, with 7 bases between. This CDR3 has 12 amino acids. Written as DNA, the CDR3 is TGTGCCAGCAGCTTGGGAGGGGTCGAGCAGTACTTC. Residues: CASSLGGVEQYF.

The CDR3 DNA follows: TGTGCCAGCAGCTTAACGAGCGGGAACTACAATGAGCAGTTCTTC. It encodes CASSLTSGNYNEQFF. This chain joins TRBV7-2 and TRBJ2-1; 7 nucleotides match TRBD2. The CDR3 has 15 residues. Germline V lookup: CDR1 SGHTA, CDR2 FQGNSA. The V segment lost 2 bases and the J segment 3 bases; nucleotides outside the gene matches: 4.

The V gene is TRBV4-3, the J gene TRBJ2-7, with D possibly matching TRBD1 (6 bases). Germline V gives CDR1 LGHNA, CDR2 YSLEER. V was cut by 0 bases and J by 7 bases, with 16 bases left in between. The CDR3 extends over 15 amino acids. CDR3 amino acids: CASSQDYRDVLEQYF. The DNA of the CDR3 is TGCGCCAGCAGCCAAGATTACAGGGACGTCTTAGAGCAGTACTTC.

This clone was picked up one time. The chain recombines TRBV19 with TRBJ2-1; 14 bases are a match to TRBD2. The CDR3 length is 22 residues. J was trimmed by 2 bases and V by 6 bases; bases with no gene match: 21. Per the germline V gene, CDR1 is LNHDA and CDR2 is SQIVND (reference sequence). CDR3 DNA: TGTGCCAGTAGGCCTCAGTGGGGTTCCGGGACTAGCGGGAGTAGCCCCTACAATGAGCAGTTCTTC. Protein sequence: CASRPQWGSGTSGSSPYNEQFF.